This T cell receptor (beta chain) was captured by sequencing in a study of T-cell memory formation after mild COVID-19 (dated by TCRdb to about 2021). About the full investigation: TCR sequence clusters from the two donors were largely donor specific. Two young, previously healthy adult volunteers made up the cohort, one male and one female. In two donors, T-cell clones that expanded and contracted after mild COVID-19 were tracked by sequencing TCRalpha and TCRbeta repertoires over time. The paper's findings and limits, for the study overall: Only two mild cases were covered by the study, and larger cohorts that include severe cases with pre-infection samples were considered necessary. Whether the second-wave clones peaking on day 37 were SARS-CoV-2 specific was not confirmed. Some responding clones were detected in pre-infection memory, suggesting pre-existing cross-reactive memory T cells joined the SARS-CoV-2 response. Contracting CD4+ clones were located mainly in the CM and EM memory subsets, whereas CD8+ clones were found to be enriched in EMRA. Balanced CD4/CD8 phenotypes were observed for clones contracting from day 15 to 85, whereas a bias towards CD4+ was observed for a second wave of clones expanding from day 15 to 37.

On this clonotype: Its antigen specificity is not known. No base quality values were provided; no much bigger clone lies one nucleotide off.

PBMCs were isolated by Ficoll-Paque density gradient centrifugation. Sequencing used an Illumina NovaSeq 6000. Using 5'RACE with constant-segment primers, TCRalpha and TCRbeta cDNA libraries were constructed, with sample barcodes and unique molecular identifiers added in the process. RNA was extracted from every sample with Trizol reagent. The libraries were amplified in two PCR steps, and the second step added a second sample barcode and Illumina TruSeq adapters. Sequencing of the libraries was done on an Illumina NovaSeq, producing 2 x 150 bp paired-end reads. The authors' analysis ran thus. Reads were demultiplexed and collapsed into UMI-guided consensus sequences with migec v1.2.7. Using mixcr v2.1.11, the UMI consensuses were aligned to TRA and TRB V and J templates and assembled into clonotypes. A clonotype was counted as expanded or contracted only if both edgeR and NoisET called the change significant, with noise models trained on biological replicates. For edgeR calls, the cutoffs were a false discovery rate-adjusted p below 0.01 and a log2 fold-change threshold of 1. PCA with hierarchical clustering of max-normalized trajectories of the 1000 most abundant clonotypes was used as exploratory dynamics analysis. The CD4 or CD8 phenotype of responding clones was assigned using the separately sequenced CD4+ and CD8+ repertoires. The public reads were reprocessed in TCRdb via fastp at Q25 and MiXCR, keeping in-frame beta chains. Under each unique CDR3 protein, matching rows form one entry showing the most common genes and DNA. The V and J calls come from TCRdb's annotation, not from the publication. The sample data list roughly 350,000 distinct CDR3 sequences, and around 21% of these were observed just once. The biggest ten clones account for around an eighth of the sample.

Sequences GTSNPN (CDR1) and SVGIG (CDR2) are obtained from the germline V gene (reference sequence). A distance of 4 bases separates the germline ends of V and J, which lose 4 bases and 4 bases respectively. The CDR3 runs 10 residues from the cysteine to the phenylalanine. Of the read, only the CDR3 DNA is kept; its 30 bases are in frame from base 1. The chain links TRBV30 with TRBJ2-5; there is no confident call for the D gene. Input material: PBMCs or a T cell subset sorted from them (not recorded which). The clonotype originates from an adult woman who had mild COVID-19 (a few samples of this study predate the infection). The sample titles of this study are shuffled in the database, so cell type and time point are left out; the donor was told from shared clones. The CDR3 protein: CAWIRETQYF. The sequence in DNA is TGTGCCTGGATCAGAGAGACCCAGTACTTC.